This TCR beta chain was observed in a study of CD4 T cells in relation to SARS-CoV-2 and coronaviruses. This clone was seen only a few times. Its antigen is not identified. Using immunoSEQ multiplex PCR, the repertoire was profiled, and TCRdb retains in-frame clones only, with some absent. The sample contains under 20,000 clones, around 76% of which appear only once. Germline CDR1 is SGHDT and CDR2 is YYEEEE. The CDR3 runs to 12 residues. Trimming pared 3 bases from V and 0 bases from J, leaving 4 bases between. CD4+ T cells from unexposed donors were obtained before the COVID-19 pandemic (2011-2018). After about 10 days of culture, CD4+ T cells were isolated. Cells permitting, SARS-CoV-2 S/N and four cold-coronavirus spikes were tested on unexposed-donor CD4+ T cells. Each well had two million PBMCs in around 5.3% human AB serum with IL-2.

The rearrangement uses TRBV5-6 and TRBJ2-7; D is ambiguous. The sequence came from a human donor in good health. The source material was CD4+ T cells from PBMCs, cultured in vitro. The CDR3 sequence: CASSSSSYEQYF. CDR3 nucleotide sequence: TGTGCCAGCAGCTCGAGCTCCTACGAGCAGTACTTC.